This T cell receptor (beta chain) was identified during a study of T-cell reconstitution after alpha-beta-depleted transplantation in children. Study-level results: Newly produced T cells mostly accounted for T-cell counts and diversity one year post-transplant. Expanded clones from the graft, numbering several hundred, reportedly supplied alpha-beta T cells about two months after transplant. Surviving recipient T cells and thymic progenitors underlay high day-60 TCRbeta diversity in some patients.

This clonotype appeared many times. Its antigen is as yet unknown. Unique molecular identifiers featured in how the TCRbeta library was prepared. TCRdb recomputed calls from the PCR reads with MiXCR, one row per CDR3 protein. The table records approximately 290,000 distinct CDR3 sequences, 11% of them present only once. V shed 3 bases, J shed 2 bases, and the junction held 6 bases outside the gene matches. The CDR3 totals 15 residues. Germline-derived CDR1 and CDR2 are DFQATT and SNEGSKA (reference sequence). The sequence came from a male patient aged 2-15 years who had a stem cell transplant for chronic granulomatous disease, so the T cells may come from the graft donor. V and J are TRBV20-1 and TRBJ1-5; TRBD1 matches at 8 bases. The sequences come from peripheral blood, collected 180 days after TCRalphabeta/CD19-depleted stem cell transplant. The CDR3 loop is CSASRTGKRNQPQHF. DNA for the CDR3: TGCAGTGCTAGTAGGACAGGGAAACGCAATCAGCCCCAGCATTTT.